This is a list of T cell receptor beta chains from one sample in a study of T cells in Graves' hyperthyroidism and ophthalmopathy. Via MiXCR, TCRdb re-called the multiplex PCR reads, giving one row per CDR3 protein. This sample carries roughly 360,000 distinct CDR3 sequences, 13% of them seen once, and the ten largest clones take more than 20%. Sequencing was carried out using blood. The receptors were gathered from a man aged 25 to 40 with Graves' hyperthyroidism that later progressed to Graves' ophthalmopathy. Both conserved end residues are part of each CDR3. The order of the fields is CDR3 protein, CDR3 DNA, clone size, D gene, J gene, V gene. The D gene is left open where the match is weak. Expanded clones are given a class, and other clones once, few, many or no size at all.

CDR3: CASSSAHQPQHF
DNA: TGTGCCAGCAGTTCCGCACATCAGCCCCAGCATTTT
size: few
D: NA
J: TRBJ1-5
V: TRBV6-1

CDR3: CASSPPGGRISTDTQYF
DNA: TGTGCCAGCAGCCCGCCAGGGGGGCGGATAAGCACAGATACGCAGTATTTT
size: many
D: NA
J: TRBJ2-3
V: TRBV11-3

CDR3: CASSDGLAGITYEQYF
DNA: TGTGCCAGCAGCGACGGACTAGCGGGCATAACCTACGAGCAGTACTTC
size: many
D: TRBD2
J: TRBJ2-7
V: TRBV7-2

CDR3: CATGGTGGQPQHF
DNA: TGTGCCACCGGAGGGACAGGCGGTCAGCCCCAGCATTTT
size: NA
D: TRBD1
J: TRBJ1-5
V: TRBV7-2

CDR3: CASSFVLERETQYF
DNA: TGTGCCAGCAGCTTCGTGTTAGAGCGTGAGACCCAGTACTTC
size: many
D: NA
J: TRBJ2-5
V: TRBV11-2

CDR3: CAISSVQGMEYGYTF
DNA: TGTGCCATCAGTTCGGTACAGGGTATGGAATATGGCTACACCTTC
size: many
D: NA
J: TRBJ1-2
V: TRBV10-3

CDR3: CASSFRHVQETQYF
DNA: TGTGCCAGCAGTTTCCGACATGTTCAAGAGACCCAGTACTTC
size: many
D: NA
J: TRBJ2-5
V: TRBV12-3/TRBV12-4

CDR3: CASSEGSTRNEQYF
DNA: TGTGCCAGCAGTGAAGGGTCCACGAGGAATGAGCAGTACTTC
size: many
D: NA
J: TRBJ2-7
V: TRBV6-1

CDR3: CSAAPGGRTHEQYF
DNA: TGCAGTGCTGCACCCGGGGGGCGCACCCACGAGCAGTACTTC
size: few
D: NA
J: TRBJ2-7
V: TRBV20-1

CDR3: CASSYHSGSRINYGYTF
DNA: TGTGCCAGCAGTTACCATAGCGGGAGCCGCATTAACTATGGCTACACCTTC
size: many
D: NA
J: TRBJ1-2
V: TRBV28

CDR3: CASSSAPGPVYNEQFF
DNA: TGTGCCAGCAGCTCAGCCCCGGGACCGGTATACAATGAGCAGTTCTTC
size: NA
D: NA
J: TRBJ2-1
V: TRBV3-1

CDR3: CASSPLPGGLETQYF
DNA: TGTGCCAGCAGCCCACTGCCAGGGGGCTTGGAGACCCAGTACTTC
size: many
D: TRBD1
J: TRBJ2-5
V: TRBV7-8

CDR3: CSARVPGQGFSNQPQHF
DNA: TGCAGTGCTAGAGTTCCGGGACAGGGATTTAGCAATCAGCCCCAGCATTTT
size: many
D: TRBD1
J: TRBJ1-5
V: TRBV20-1

CDR3: CASSPQGSNTEAFF
DNA: TGTGCCAGCAGTCCCCAGGGGTCGAACACTGAAGCTTTCTTT
size: many
D: NA
J: TRBJ1-1
V: TRBV9

CDR3: CASSGPGTGANVLTF
DNA: TGTGCCAGCAGCGGACCCGGGACTGGGGCCAACGTCCTGACTTTC
size: NA
D: NA
J: TRBJ2-6
V: TRBV5-4

CDR3: CASSLASNSPLHF
DNA: TGCGCCAGCAGCTTGGCCTCTAATTCACCCCTCCACTTT
size: many
D: NA
J: TRBJ1-6
V: TRBV5-1

CDR3: CASSSFRTKSYNEQFF
DNA: TGTGCCAGCAGTTCGTTTCGGACCAAGTCCTACAATGAGCAGTTCTTC
size: many
D: NA
J: TRBJ2-1
V: TRBV28

CDR3: CASSPWTGGYYGYTF
DNA: TGTGCCAGCAGTCCTTGGACAGGGGGTTACTATGGCTACACCTTC
size: many
D: TRBD1
J: TRBJ1-2
V: TRBV6-1

CDR3: CASSLAGWKTQYF
DNA: TGTGCCAGCAGCTTGGCAGGGTGGAAGACCCAGTACTTC
size: many
D: NA
J: TRBJ2-5
V: TRBV11-2

CDR3: CAWSEGTDTQYF
DNA: TGTGCCTGGTCCGAGGGGACAGATACGCAGTATTTT
size: many
D: NA
J: TRBJ2-3
V: TRBV30

CDR3: CASSWFTSGELFF
DNA: TGTGCCAGCAGCTGGTTTACCTCCGGGGAGCTGTTTTTT
size: few
D: NA
J: TRBJ2-2
V: TRBV11-2

CDR3: CASSAVGDLAKNIQYF
DNA: TGTGCCAGCAGTGCGGTGGGGGACCTAGCCAAAAACATTCAGTACTTC
size: NA
D: NA
J: TRBJ2-4
V: TRBV28

CDR3: CASTTQGYTIYF
DNA: TGTGCCAGCACCACACAGGGATACACCATATATTTT
size: few
D: NA
J: TRBJ1-3
V: TRBV13

CDR3: CASSQEARNSPLHF
DNA: TGCGCCAGCAGCCAAGAGGCGCGTAATTCACCCCTCCACTTT
size: once
D: NA
J: TRBJ1-6
V: TRBV4-1

CDR3: CASSHSRGKSTGELFF
DNA: TGCGCCAGCAGCCATAGTCGCGGGAAGAGCACCGGGGAGCTGTTTTTT
size: few
D: NA
J: TRBJ2-2
V: TRBV4-1

CDR3: CASTGSYTGELFF
DNA: TGTGCCAGCACGGGCTCCTACACCGGGGAGCTGTTTTTT
size: few
D: NA
J: TRBJ2-2
V: TRBV12-3/TRBV12-4

CDR3: CASSPTRYDRCANTGELFF
DNA: TGCGCCAGCAGCCCGACACGTTACGACAGGTGCGCGAACACCGGGGAGCTGTTTTTT
size: NA
D: NA
J: TRBJ2-2
V: TRBV4-1

CDR3: CASSLSDGLLYEQYF
DNA: TGTGCCAGCAGCCTCTCCGACGGACTCCTATACGAGCAGTACTTC
size: NA
D: NA
J: TRBJ2-7
V: TRBV7-9

CDR3: CASSRVPFGPGEQYF
DNA: TGCGCCAGCAGCCGTGTCCCATTCGGGCCGGGTGAGCAGTACTTC
size: NA
D: NA
J: TRBJ2-7
V: TRBV4-1

CDR3: CASSPGQALQLFF
DNA: TGTGCCAGCAGCCCGGGACAGGCCCTTCAACTGTTTTTT
size: few
D: TRBD1
J: TRBJ1-4
V: TRBV7-9

CDR3: CASSLPPSGPSYEQYF
DNA: TGCGCCAGCAGCTTACCTCCTAGCGGCCCCTCCTACGAGCAGTACTTC
size: few
D: TRBD2
J: TRBJ2-7
V: TRBV5-1

CDR3: CASSPGDVDQPQHF
DNA: TGTGCCAGCAGTCCAGGGGATGTAGATCAGCCCCAGCATTTT
size: NA
D: NA
J: TRBJ1-5
V: TRBV28

CDR3: CASSRQGDFSPLHF
DNA: TGTGCCAGCTCACGACAGGGAGACTTTTCACCCCTCCACTTT
size: NA
D: TRBD1
J: TRBJ1-6
V: TRBV18

CDR3: CASSRQALNQPQHF
DNA: TGTGCCAGTTCACGACAGGCCCTCAATCAGCCCCAGCATTTT
size: many
D: NA
J: TRBJ1-5
V: TRBV6-1

CDR3: CASSSPMKPKGGEQYF
DNA: TGTGCCAGCAGCTCCCCGATGAAGCCAAAAGGGGGGGAGCAGTACTTC
size: many
D: NA
J: TRBJ2-7
V: TRBV7-9

CDR3: CASSFGQGKTQYF
DNA: TGTGCCAGCAGTTTTGGTCAGGGAAAGACCCAGTACTTC
size: many
D: NA
J: TRBJ2-5
V: TRBV27

CDR3: CASTRTGVNGYTF
DNA: TGTGCCAGCACCCGGACAGGAGTAAATGGCTACACCTTC
size: few
D: TRBD1
J: TRBJ1-2
V: TRBV12-3/TRBV12-4

CDR3: CASSSPGATETQYF
DNA: TGTGCCAGCAGTTCCCCGGGGGCCACAGAGACCCAGTACTTC
size: many
D: NA
J: TRBJ2-5
V: TRBV28

CDR3: CASSFGQGVSGYTF
DNA: TGTGCCAGCAGCTTCGGACAGGGTGTAAGTGGCTACACCTTC
size: few
D: TRBD1
J: TRBJ1-2
V: TRBV5-8

CDR3: CASSSRAGVGYNEQFF
DNA: TGTGCCAGCAGTAGTAGGGCGGGGGTAGGGTACAATGAGCAGTTCTTC
size: NA
D: TRBD2
J: TRBJ2-1
V: TRBV7-3

CDR3: CSARPPGGELFF
DNA: TGCAGTGCCAGGCCCCCGGGCGGGGAGCTGTTTTTT
size: few
D: NA
J: TRBJ2-2
V: TRBV20-1

CDR3: CSARSAGNTDTQYF
DNA: TGCAGTGCTAGATCCGCTGGTAACACAGATACGCAGTATTTT
size: many
D: NA
J: TRBJ2-3
V: TRBV20-1